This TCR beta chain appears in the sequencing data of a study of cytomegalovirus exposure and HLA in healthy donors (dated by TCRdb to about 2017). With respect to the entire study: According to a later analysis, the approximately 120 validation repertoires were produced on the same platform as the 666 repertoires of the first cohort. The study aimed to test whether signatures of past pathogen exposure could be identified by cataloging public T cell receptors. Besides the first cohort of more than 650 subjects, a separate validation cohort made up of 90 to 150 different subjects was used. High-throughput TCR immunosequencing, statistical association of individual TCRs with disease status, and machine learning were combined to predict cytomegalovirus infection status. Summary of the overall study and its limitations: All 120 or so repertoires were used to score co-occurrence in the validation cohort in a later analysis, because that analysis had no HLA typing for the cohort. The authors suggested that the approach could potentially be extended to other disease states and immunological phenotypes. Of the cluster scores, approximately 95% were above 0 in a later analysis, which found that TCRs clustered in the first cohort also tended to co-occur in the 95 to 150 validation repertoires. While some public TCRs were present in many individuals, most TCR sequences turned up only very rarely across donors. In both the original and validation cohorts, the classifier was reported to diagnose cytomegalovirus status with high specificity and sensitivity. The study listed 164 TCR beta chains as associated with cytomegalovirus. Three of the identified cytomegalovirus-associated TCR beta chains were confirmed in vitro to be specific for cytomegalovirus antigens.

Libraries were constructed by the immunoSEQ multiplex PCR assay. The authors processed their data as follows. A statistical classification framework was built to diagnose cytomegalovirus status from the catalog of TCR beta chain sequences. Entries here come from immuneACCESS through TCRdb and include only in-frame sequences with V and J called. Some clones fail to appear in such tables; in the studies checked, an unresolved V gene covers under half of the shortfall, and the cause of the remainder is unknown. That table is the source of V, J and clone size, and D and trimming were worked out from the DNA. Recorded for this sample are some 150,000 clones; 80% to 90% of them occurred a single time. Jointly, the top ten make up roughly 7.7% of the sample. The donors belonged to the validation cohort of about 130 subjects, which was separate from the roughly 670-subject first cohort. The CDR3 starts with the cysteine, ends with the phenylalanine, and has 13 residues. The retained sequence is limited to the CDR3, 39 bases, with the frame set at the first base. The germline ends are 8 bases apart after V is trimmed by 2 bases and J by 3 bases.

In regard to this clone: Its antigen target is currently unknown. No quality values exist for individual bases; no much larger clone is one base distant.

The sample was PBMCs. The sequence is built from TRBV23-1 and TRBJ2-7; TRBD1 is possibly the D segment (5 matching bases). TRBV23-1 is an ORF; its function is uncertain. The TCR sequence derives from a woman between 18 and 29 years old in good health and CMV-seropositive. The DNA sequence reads TGCGCCAGCAGTCAAGGGGCGGTCTACGAGCAGTACTTC. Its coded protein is CASSQGAVYEQYF.